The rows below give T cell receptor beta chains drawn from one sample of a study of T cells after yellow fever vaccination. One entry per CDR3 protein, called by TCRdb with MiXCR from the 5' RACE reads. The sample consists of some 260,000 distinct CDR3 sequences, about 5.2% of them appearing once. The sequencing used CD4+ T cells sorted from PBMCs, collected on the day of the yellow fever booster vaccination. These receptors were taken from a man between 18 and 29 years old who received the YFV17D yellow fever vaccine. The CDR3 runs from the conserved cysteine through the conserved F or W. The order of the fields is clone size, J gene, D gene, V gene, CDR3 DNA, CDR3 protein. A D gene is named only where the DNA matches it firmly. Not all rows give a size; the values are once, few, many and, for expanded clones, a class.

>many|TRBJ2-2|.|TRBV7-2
TGTGCCAGCAGCCTAAATGCGGGCGGGGAGCTGTTTTTT
CASSLNAGGELFF
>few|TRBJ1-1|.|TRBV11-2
TGTGCCAGCAGCACTGACACGAACACTGAAGCTTTCTTT
CASSTDTNTEAFF
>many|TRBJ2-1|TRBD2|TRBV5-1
TGCGCCAGCAGCGCCGGGACTAGCGGGGGCCTCAATGAGCAGTTCTTC
CASSAGTSGGLNEQFF
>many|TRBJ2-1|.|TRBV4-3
TGCGCCAGCAGCCATGCCTTCTCGCGGCCCTCCTACAATGAGCAGTTCTTC
CASSHAFSRPSYNEQFF
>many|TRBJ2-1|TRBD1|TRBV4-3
TGCGCCAGCAGCCAAGATCTCGGACAGGGGCCTGAGCAGTTCTTC
CASSQDLGQGPEQFF
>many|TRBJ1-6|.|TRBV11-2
TGTGCCAGCAGCTTAGGGAATTCACCCCTCCACTTT
CASSLGNSPLHF
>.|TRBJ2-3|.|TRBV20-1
TGCAGTGCTAGAGATTTGGGGGGAGATACGCAGTATTTT
CSARDLGGDTQYF
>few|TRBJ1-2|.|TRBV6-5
TGTGCCAGCAGTTACCGACAGAACTATGGCTACACCTTC
CASSYRQNYGYTF
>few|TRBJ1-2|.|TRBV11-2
TGTGCCAGCAGCTTAGCGTGGGGATCCTATGGCTACACCTTC
CASSLAWGSYGYTF
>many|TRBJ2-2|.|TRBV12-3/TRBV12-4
TGTGCCAGCAGCTATGCTTGGGCGAACACCGGGGAGCTGTTTTTT
CASSYAWANTGELFF
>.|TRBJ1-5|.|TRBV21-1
TGTGCCAGCAGCAAAGTAGCGGGACAGGGAGGAAACCAGCCCCAGCATTTT
CASSKVAGQGGNQPQHF
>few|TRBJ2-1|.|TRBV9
TGTGCCAGCAGCAAAACCTCGGGCGATGAGCAGTTCTTC
CASSKTSGDEQFF
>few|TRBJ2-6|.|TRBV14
TGTGCCAGCAGCCAAGAGTTAGGAGCCAACGTCCTGACTTTC
CASSQELGANVLTF
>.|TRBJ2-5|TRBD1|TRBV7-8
TGTGCCAGCAGCCCCCGGACAGGTTCCCGAGAGACCCAGTACTTC
CASSPRTGSRETQYF
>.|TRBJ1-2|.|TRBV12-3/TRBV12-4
TGTGCCAGCAGCCCGACGGGCCCAGCTAACTATGGCTACACCTTC
CASSPTGPANYGYTF
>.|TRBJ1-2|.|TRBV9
TGTGCCAGCAGCACCGGGGTCCCCCGCGGAGGCTACACCTTC
CASSTGVPRGGYTF
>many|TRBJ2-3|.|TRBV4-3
TGCGCCAGCAGCCAAGAAGTGGGGGGCCGCCTTTCTAGCACAGATACGCAGTATTTT
CASSQEVGGRLSSTDTQYF
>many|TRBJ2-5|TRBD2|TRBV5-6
TGTGCCAGCAGCCAGACTAGCGGGGTCGGGCCCCAGTACTTC
CASSQTSGVGPQYF
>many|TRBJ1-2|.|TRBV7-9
TGTGCCAGCAGCTTAGAACAGCTATTAGGCTACACCTTC
CASSLEQLLGYTF
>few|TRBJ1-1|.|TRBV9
TGTGCCAGCAGCGTAGCTTGGGGGAACACTGAAGCTTTCTTT
CASSVAWGNTEAFF
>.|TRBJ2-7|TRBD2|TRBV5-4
TGTGCCAGCAGCTCCCGACTAGCGGGGGTAGGGGAGCAGTACTTC
CASSSRLAGVGEQYF
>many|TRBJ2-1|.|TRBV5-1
TGCGCCAGCAGCTTGGATGGGGGGGCTTTTAATGAGCAGTTCTTC
CASSLDGGAFNEQFF
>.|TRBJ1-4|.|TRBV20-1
TGCAGTGCTGGGGCCAAGGAGGCCGGCGGAAAACTGTTTTTT
CSAGAKEAGGKLFF
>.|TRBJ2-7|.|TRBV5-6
TGTGCCAGCAGCTTGTTCGTCTACGAGCAGTACTTC
CASSLFVYEQYF
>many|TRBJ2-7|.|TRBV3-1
TGTGCCAGCAGCAAAAACTACAGGGCCTCCTACGAGCAGTACTTC
CASSKNYRASYEQYF
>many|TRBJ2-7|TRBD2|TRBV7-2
TGTGCCAGCAGTTCAGACGGGGGGGCCGAATACGAGCAGTACTTC
CASSSDGGAEYEQYF
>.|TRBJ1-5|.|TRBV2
TGTGCCAGCAGTGCGGGGCGCCGGGATCAGCCCCAGCATTTT
CASSAGRRDQPQHF
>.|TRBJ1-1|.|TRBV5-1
TGCGCCAGCAGCGTTGGACCCGGACGGCTGAACACTGAAGCTTTCTTT
CASSVGPGRLNTEAFF
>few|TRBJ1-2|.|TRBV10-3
TGTGCCATCAGTGACAAGAGCTTTGGCTACACCTTC
CAISDKSFGYTF
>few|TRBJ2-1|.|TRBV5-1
TGCGCCAGCAGCTTGAGGCAGGGGAGTGCCTACAATGAGCAGTTCTTC
CASSLRQGSAYNEQFF
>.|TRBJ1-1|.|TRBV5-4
TGTGCCAGCAGCTTGGGCCCGGCACAGAACACTGAAGCTTTCTTT
CASSLGPAQNTEAFF
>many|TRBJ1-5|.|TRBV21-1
TGTGCCAGCAGCAAAGATGTAGTGATGACAGCGGACAATCAGCCCCAGCATTTT
CASSKDVVMTADNQPQHF
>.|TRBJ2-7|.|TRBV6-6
TGTGCCAGCAGCCGCCTCACTAGCTCGGGCGAGCAGTACTTC
CASSRLTSSGEQYF
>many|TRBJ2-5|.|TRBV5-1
TGCGCCAGCAGCTTGCCTAGCCGGCTGGAGACCCAGTACTTC
CASSLPSRLETQYF
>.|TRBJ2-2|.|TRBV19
TGTGCCGGCTCGACCTCTTGGGGCACCGGGGAGCTGTTTTTT
CAGSTSWGTGELFF
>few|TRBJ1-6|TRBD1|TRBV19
TGTGCCAGTAGTATGAAGGACAGGCTTAATTCACCCCTCCACTTT
CASSMKDRLNSPLHF
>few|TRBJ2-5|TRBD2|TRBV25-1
TGTGCCAGCAGTGAATGGGGCGGGGGGGCGTATGAGACCCAGTACTTC
CASSEWGGGAYETQYF
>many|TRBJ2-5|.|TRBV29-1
TGCAGCGTTGTTGAAGAGACCCAGTACTTC
CSVVEETQYF
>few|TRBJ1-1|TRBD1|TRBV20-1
TGCAGTGCTGTGACAGGGGCTCCGGTGGATGCTTTCTTT
CSAVTGAPVDAFF
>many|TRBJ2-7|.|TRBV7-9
TGTGCCAGCAGCTTGGTGGCAGGCTACGAGCAGTACTTC
CASSLVAGYEQYF